These 4 T cell receptor beta chains originate from one sample sequenced in a study of T-cell memory formation after mild COVID-19. One entry per CDR3 protein, called by TCRdb with MiXCR from the 5' RACE reads. The profile shows 470,000 or so distinct CDR3 sequences, 20% of them singletons. The sequenced sample was PBMCs or a T cell subset sorted from them (not recorded which). All receptors come from an adult woman who had mild COVID-19 (a few samples of this study predate the infection). Cell type and time point are not known.

This clonotype was seen only a few times. The CDR3 here is CSAQQGNSPLHF. CDR3 sequence (DNA): TGCAGCGCTCAACAGGGTAATTCACCCCTCCACTTT. The chain carries TRBV29-1 and TRBJ1-6; possible D gene TRBD1, 6 bases. Germline CDR1 and CDR2: SQVTM and ANQGSEA. The V gene lost 7 bases and the J gene lost 6 bases, with 10 bases spanning the gap. The CDR3 contains 12 residues. The full variable domain, with the rest looked up from reference TRBV29-1 and TRBJ1-6, is SAVISQKPSRDICQRGTSLTIQCQVDSQVTMMFWYRQQPGQSLTLIATANQGSEATYESGFVIDKFPISRPNLTFSTLTVSNMSPEDSSIYLCSAQQGNSPLHFGNGTRLTVT.

This clonotype was counted only a few times. The V call is TRBV7-6, the J call TRBJ1-5, with unresolved D. The CDR3 extends over 16 amino acids. The germline V gene encodes CDR1 SGHVS and CDR2 FNYEAQ. V lost 2 bases and J lost 4, with 15 bases in between. The CDR3 DNA sequence: TGTGCCAGCAGCTTACCCTCGGCAGCTCTAAATCAGCCCCAGCATTTT. Amino acid sequence: CASSLPSAALNQPQHF.

This clonotype appeared a few times. The genes are TRBV24-1 and TRBJ2-7, with D possibly TRBD2 on 7 matching bases. The CDR3 spans 14 residues. The germline CDR1 and CDR2 sequences are KGHDR and SFDVKD. The V end lost 4 bases, the J end lost 5 bases, and 14 bases lay between the germline ends. CDR3 sequence: CATSEGGLRDEQYF. CDR3 sequence (DNA): TGTGCCACCAGTGAGGGGGGGCTACGGGACGAGCAGTACTTC.

The chain couples TRBV12-3 or TRBV12-4 to TRBJ2-1, with D perhaps matching TRBD2 (6 bases). The CDR3 totals 11 residues. V gave up 6 bases and J gave up 10 bases, with 10 bases separating them. CDR3 DNA sequence: TGTGCCAGCAGCCCGCGGGGAGAGCAGTTCTTC. Its translation: CASSPRGEQFF.